The 19 T cell receptor beta chains listed next were all sequenced from one sample in a study of cytomegalovirus exposure and HLA in healthy donors. PCR employed 60 Vbeta and 13 Jbeta primers. Using immunoSEQ multiplex PCR, the repertoire was profiled, and TCRdb retains in-frame clones only, with some absent. This sample yields approximately 150,000 clones, of which 70% are seen a single time; 4% to 5% belongs to the top ten. The specimen sequenced was PBMCs. The receptors were gathered from a man between 18 and 29 years old in good health and CMV-seropositive.

The chain has TRBV28 and TRBJ2-7, with D perhaps TRBD1 (6 bases). Trimming stripped 6 bases from V and 2 bases from J, with 11 bases between. Looked up from germline, CDR1 is MDHEN and CDR2 is SYDVKM. The CDR3 is made up of 13 amino acids. The CDR3 DNA reads as TGTGCCAGCAGGAAACAGGGTGCCTACGAGCAGTACGTC. This sequence encodes CASRKQGAYEQYV.

This chain uses TRBV29-1 with TRBJ2-1, with 14 positions matching TRBD2. CDR1 is SQVTM and CDR2 is ANQGSEA in the germline V gene. Trimming removed 4 bases from V and 8 bases from J; junction bases left unmatched: 7. The CDR3 consists of 15 residues. The CDR3 DNA sequence: TGCAGCGTTGTTGGGACTAGCGGGAGCCTGTATGAGCAGTTCTTC. This translates into CSVVGTSGSLYEQFF.

V gene TRBV9 combines with J gene TRBJ2-1, with 10 bases fitting TRBD2. This CDR3 region has 15 residues. Germline V gene sequence: CDR1 SGDLS, CDR2 YYNGEE. The V and J ends lost 1 base and 8 bases, in that order; junction bases with no gene match: 6. CDR3 bases: TGTGCCAGCAGCGTAAGGGCTAGCGGGAGCTATGAGCAGTTCTTC. Protein product: CASSVRASGSYEQFF.

This rearrangement joins TRBV10-1 to TRBJ2-3, with 10 positions matching TRBD2. The V gene's germline CDR1 is WNHNN and CDR2 SYGVQD (reference sequence). There are 19 residues in the CDR3. J was trimmed by 2 bases and V by 7 bases; bases with no gene match: 18. CDR3 sequence (DNA): TGCGCCAGCATTCCGCCCGGGGATAGACTAGCGGGCTTCACAGATACGCAGTATTTT. This translates into CASIPPGDRLAGFTDTQYF.

V gene TRBV5-1 combines with J gene TRBJ1-1, with D perhaps matching TRBD1 (6 bases). The ends were cut back, 0 bases at V and 7 bases at J, with 16 bases in the middle. Germline V gene data show CDR1 as SGHRS and CDR2 as YFSETQ. This CDR3 region has 15 residues. CDR3 region: CASSLEIRGMDEAFF. CDR3 coding DNA: TGCGCCAGCAGCTTGGAAATTAGGGGGATGGATGAAGCTTTCTTT.

The chain carries TRBV27 and TRBJ1-3; TRBD1 agrees at 7 bases. Germline CDR1 and CDR2: MNHEY and SMNVEV (reference sequence). The CDR3 sequence is 15 residues long. V was pared by 6 bases and J by 2 bases, with 7 bases of the junction left unmatched. Here the CDR3 DNA reads TGTGCCAGCAGCCTGACAGGGTCGCCTGGAAACACCATATATTTT. The encoded protein is CASSLTGSPGNTIYF.

The chain joins TRBV5-1 to TRBJ1-1; D is possibly TRBD1 (5 bases). Germline CDR1 and CDR2: SGHRS and YFSETQ. The CDR3 contains 15 residues. Trimming removed 2 bases from V and 1 base from J, with 12 bases in between. The CDR3 bases are TGCGCCAGCAGCTTTAGACAGTCCCAGAACACTGAAGCTTTCTTT. This sequence encodes CASSFRQSQNTEAFF.

The chain is built from TRBV11-2 and TRBJ1-1; weak D call: TRBD1 (6 bases). The CDR3 extends over 13 amino acids. Germline V gene sequence: CDR1 SGHAT, CDR2 FQNNGV. The V end lost 0 bases, the J end lost 4 bases, and 6 bases lay between the germline ends. In nucleotides, the CDR3 is TGTGCCAGCAGCTTAGAAGGGGGCACTGAAGCTTTCTTT. Its translation: CASSLEGGTEAFF.

The chain carries TRBV7-9 and TRBJ1-1; possibly TRBD1 for D (5 bases). The germline CDR1 and CDR2 sequences are SEHNR and FQNEAQ (reference sequence). This CDR3 has 15 amino acids. The V end was cut by 1 base, the J end by 6 bases, with 15 bases between. The CDR3 coding sequence is TGTGCCAGCAGCTTAGGGAGTACGGGGGACGCTGAAGCTTTCTTT. Amino acids: CASSLGSTGDAEAFF.

The chain has TRBV19 and TRBJ2-5; D ambiguous. Germline loops: CDR1 LNHDA, CDR2 SQIVND (reference sequence). Trimming took 0 bases from V and 5 from J, leaving 19 bases between them. The CDR3 totals 17 residues. The CDR3: CASSIDDSHLTEETQYF. CDR3 nucleotide sequence: TGTGCCAGTAGTATAGACGATTCGCATTTAACCGAGGAGACCCAGTACTTC.

As to this clone: One junction end does not reproduce the germline sequence, and a read error may be involved. The chain combines TRBV9 with TRBJ1-2; 8 positions match TRBD1. The CDR3 has 13 amino acids. Germline CDR1 and CDR2: SGDLS and YYNGEE. The CDR3 nucleotides are TGTGCCAGCAGCGTAGGGTCGGGACAGGCTCCAGCCTTC. This codes for CASSVGSGQAPAF.

The rearrangement joins TRBV10-2 to TRBJ1-1; possibly TRBD1 for D (5 bases). V shed 4 bases and J shed 5 bases, with 11 bases lying between them. In germline, CDR1 is WSHSY, CDR2 SAAADI. The CDR3 sequence is 13 residues long. The CDR3, as DNA: TGCGCCAGCAGTGTAATGGGGGGGACTGAAGCTTTCTTT. The encoded protein is CASSVMGGTEAFF.

The CDR3 is CASSDPGTSGSVTQYF. Written as DNA, the CDR3 is TGTGCCAGTAGTGATCCCGGGACTAGCGGGAGTGTTACGCAGTATTTT. The V gene is TRBV19, the J gene TRBJ2-3; TRBD2 agrees at 14 bases. CDR3 length equals 16 residues. Looked up from germline, CDR1 is LNHDA and CDR2 is SQIVND (reference sequence). Trimming cost V 5 bases and J 8 bases; bases outside gene matches: 9.

The genes are TRBV10-3 and TRBJ2-3, with 11 bases aligning to TRBD1. This CDR3 spans 15 amino acids. Germline V lookup: CDR1 ENHRY, CDR2 SYGVKD. V dropped 10 bases and J dropped 5; count of bases not matched to a gene: 11. The CDR3 DNA follows: TGTGCCACCCTCACCGGACAGGGGGCAAGAGATACGCAGTATTTT. The encoded protein is CATLTGQGARDTQYF.

The chain employs TRBV28 and TRBJ2-1; a weak D match, TRBD1 (6 bases). V was cut by 3 bases and J by 6 bases, with 18 bases left in between. This CDR3 has 16 residues. The germline gives CDR1 MDHEN, CDR2 SYDVKM. The CDR3 loop is CASSLAGNRVVNEQFF. The CDR3 DNA follows: TGTGCCAGCAGTTTGGCCGGGAACAGGGTAGTCAATGAGCAGTTCTTC. Full variable domain (outside the CDR3, taken from reference TRBV28 and TRBJ2-1): DVKVTQSSRYLVKRTGEKVFLECVQDMDHENMFWYRQDPGLGLRLIYFSYDVKMKEKGDIPEGYSVSREKKERFSLILESASTNQTSMYLCASSLAGNRVVNEQFFGPGTRLTVL.

V is TRBV5-6 and J is TRBJ1-5, with 7 bases matching TRBD1. Germline V gene sequence: CDR1 SGHDT, CDR2 YYEEEE. Trimming at V came to 2 bases and at J to 5 bases, leaving 4 bases not matched to a gene. The CDR3 contains 14 residues. CDR3: CASSFGQADQPQHF. In nucleotides, the CDR3 is TGTGCCAGCAGCTTCGGACAGGCGGATCAGCCCCAGCATTTT.

This chain links TRBV27 with TRBJ2-4; possible D gene TRBD2, 6 bases. Trimming took off 8 bases at V and 2 bases at J, with 16 bases between the two ends. Germline CDR1 is MNHEY and CDR2 is SMNVEV (reference sequence). The CDR3 runs to 15 residues. The CDR3 bases are TGTGCCAGCGAACGAGGGACTTACTCCAAAAACATTCAGTACTTC. Its translation: CASERGTYSKNIQYF.

The rearrangement joins TRBV5-5 to TRBJ2-7; a weak D match, TRBD2 (5 bases). CDR1 is SGHKS and CDR2 is YYEKEE in the germline V gene (reference sequence). The CDR3 has 16 residues. Trimming removed 4 bases at V and 0 bases at J, with 17 bases between. The CDR3 DNA reads as TGTGCCAGCAGCCAACGGGGAAACTCAGGCTCCTACGAGCAGTACGTC. Its protein is CASSQRGNSGSYEQYV.

The chain uses TRBV5-4 and TRBJ1-2; 11 bases are a match to TRBD1. The V segment lost 0 bases and the J segment 3 bases; nucleotides outside the gene matches: 4. Germline CDR1 SGHNT, CDR2 YYREEE (reference sequence). The CDR3 extends over 16 amino acids. CDR3 bases: TGTGCCAGCAGCTTGGAGCGGGGACAGGGGGACTATGGCTACACCTTC. Amino acids: CASSLERGQGDYGYTF.